This T cell receptor (beta chain) was profiled in a study of CD8 T cells in Susac syndrome. V trimming: 6 bases; J trimming: 0 bases; junction bases outside the gene matches: 7. Germline CDR1 reads MNHEY; CDR2 reads SMNVEV (reference sequence). The CDR3 totals 18 residues. With random hexamers, reverse transcription was performed on roughly 0.5 to 1 ug of RNA. Via MiXCR, TCRdb re-called the immunoSEQ multiplex PCR reads, giving one row per CDR3 protein. The sample gives under 80,000 distinct CDR3 sequences, approximately 94% of which show up once; roughly 0.4% is in the top ten. The rearrangement uses TRBV27 and TRBJ2-6, with TRBD1 matching 11 bases. Sequenced sample: CD8+ T cells from PBMCs. The sequence came from a human donor with multiple sclerosis. The CDR3 nucleotides read TGTGCCAGCAGCCTCGGGACAGGGGGTAGCTCTGGGGCCAACGTCCTGACTTTC. Protein product: CASSLGTGGSSGANVLTF.